The 23 T cell receptor beta chains in this list originate from one sample, sequenced in a study of vaccination and CD4 T cells after COVID-19. Specified treatment: approximately nine-day PBMC culture with coronavirus spike peptide pools or control peptides (ViraFEST assay). Antigen specificity for these receptors is unknown. Sequencing of the DNA from cultured CD4+ T cells was carried out with the Oncomine TCR Beta short-read assay. TCRdb ran MiXCR on the PCR reads and lists one entry per CDR3 protein. The table shows roughly 9,900 distinct CDR3 sequences, with around 66% occurring only once. Sequencing used CD4+ T cells from blood, cultured in vitro. These receptors were obtained from a human donor who had recovered from COVID-19.

This chain links TRBV28 with TRBJ1-3; no clear D gene. Looked up from germline, CDR1 is MDHEN and CDR2 is SYDVKM. The CDR3 consists of 12 residues. Trimming removed 8 bases from V and 1 base from J, with 6 bases in between. The CDR3 coding sequence is TGTGCCAGCTTGGGTTCTGGAAACACCATATATTTT. Protein sequence: CASLGSGNTIYF.

This sequence joins TRBV11-1 and TRBJ2-3; TRBD1 aligns across 7 bases. The V segment lost 5 bases and the J segment 2 bases; nucleotides outside the gene matches: 4. The CDR3 is made up of 14 amino acids. CDR1 and CDR2 from the germline V gene are SGHAT and FQDESV (reference sequence). The CDR3 region is CASSPTGDTDTQYF. The DNA of the CDR3 is TGTGCCAGCAGCCCTACAGGGGACACAGATACGCAGTATTTT.

V gene TRBV2 combines with J gene TRBJ1-1, with D unclear. The V end was cut by 1 base, the J end by 7 bases, with 7 bases between. This CDR3 has 12 residues. Germline V gives CDR1 SNHLY, CDR2 FYNNEI. The CDR3 spells CASSEVFLEAFF. The CDR3 coding sequence is TGTGCCAGCAGTGAAGTCTTCCTTGAAGCTTTCTTT. Based on the CDR3 plus reference TRBV2 and TRBJ1-1, the full variable domain is EPEVTQTPSHQVTQMGQEVILRCVPISNHLYFYWYRQILGQKVEFLVSFYNNEISEKSEIFDDQFSVERPDGSNFTLKIRSTKLEDSAMYFCASSEVFLEAFFGQGTRLTVV.

This sequence joins TRBV2 and TRBJ1-6, with D perhaps matching TRBD1 (5 bases). V gave up 5 bases and J gave up 10 bases, with 18 bases separating them. The CDR3 loop spans 15 amino acids. CDR1 is SNHLY and CDR2 is FYNNEI in the germline V gene. CDR3 DNA: TGTGCCAGCAGTCTAGGGGTGCTAGGCGAATCACCCCTCCACTTT. Protein: CASSLGVLGESPLHF.

This clonotype was seen once. The V gene is TRBV28, the J gene TRBJ2-5; D possibly corresponds to TRBD1 (6 bases). The germline V gene encodes CDR1 MDHEN and CDR2 SYDVKM. CDR3 length equals 15 residues. The V end lost 1 base, the J end lost 1 base, and 10 bases lay between the germline ends. CDR3 protein: CASSLSRGVQETQYF. The CDR3 coding sequence is TGTGCCAGCAGTTTATCCAGGGGAGTCCAAGAGACCCAGTACTTC.

The chain couples TRBV6-1 to TRBJ1-1; weak D call: TRBD1 (5 bases). The CDR3 covers 15 residues. Per the germline V gene, CDR1 is MNHNS and CDR2 is SASEGT. The V and J ends lost 4 bases and 4 bases respectively, with 16 bases between them. Written as DNA, the CDR3 is TGTGCCAGCAGTGGTGGCTTCGGGGGATCCACTGAAGCTTTCTTT. It encodes CASSGGFGGSTEAFF.

This clonotype was observed a few times. CDR3 in amino acids: CASSYSGQARAIGGNQPQHF. CDR3 nucleotide sequence: TGTGCCAGCAGTTACTCTGGCCAGGCCAGGGCAATTGGGGGCAATCAGCCCCAGCATTTT. The J gene is TRBJ1-5, the V gene TRBV6-5, with a possible D match to TRBD1 (5 bases). Per the germline V gene, CDR1 is MNHEY and CDR2 is SVGAGI. CDR3 length: 20 amino acids. V was cut by 0 bases and J by 2 bases, with 23 bases left in between.

The chain links TRBV7-2 to TRBJ2-1; TRBD1 is a possible D gene (5 bases). The germline V gene has CDR1 SGHTA and CDR2 FQGNSA. The ends were cut back, 2 bases at V and 3 bases at J, with 11 bases in the middle. This CDR3 is built from 15 residues. The CDR3 bases are TGTGCCAGCAGCTTACCCGACAGTTTCTACAATGAGCAGTTCTTC. Protein: CASSLPDSFYNEQFF.

This chain joins TRBV20-1 and TRBJ1-2; TRBD1 might be the D (6 bases). The ends were cut back, 3 bases at V and 1 base at J, with 15 bases in the middle. Germline CDR1 reads DFQATT; CDR2 reads SNEGSKA (reference sequence). The CDR3 sequence is 15 residues long. The CDR3 reads CSASPIGGGNYGYTF. CDR3 bases: TGCAGTGCTAGTCCGATAGGGGGGGGTAACTATGGCTACACCTTC.

This chain uses TRBV6-2 or TRBV6-3 with TRBJ1-5; no definite D call. Per germline, CDR1 MNHEY and CDR2 SVGEGT. The CDR3 consists of 15 residues. Trimming shortened V by 6 bases and J by 6 bases, and 18 bases separated the two germline ends. CDR3 nucleotide sequence: TGTGCCAGCAGAAACCGGGATCTGCTTGGTCAGCCCCAGCATTTT. It is translated as CASRNRDLLGQPQHF.

J is TRBJ2-7 and V is TRBV18; D gene uncertain. The CDR3 has 12 amino acids. The V and J ends lost 3 bases and 6 bases respectively, with 9 bases between them. Germline V CDR1 and CDR2: KGHSH, LQKENI. The DNA of the CDR3 is TGTGCCAGCTCACCGGTGGGTCTCGAGCAGTACTTC. It yields the protein CASSPVGLEQYF.

J is TRBJ2-7 and V is TRBV27; tentatively, D is TRBD1 (6 bases). The CDR3 runs to 15 residues. Germline lookup yields CDR1 MNHEY and CDR2 SMNVEV (reference sequence). The V and J ends lost 1 base and 4 bases respectively, with 14 bases between them. CDR3: CASSLLRQGPYEQYF. The CDR3 coding sequence is TGTGCCAGCAGTTTATTACGCCAGGGGCCTTACGAGCAGTACTTC.

The J gene is TRBJ1-2, the V gene TRBV20-1; D is ambiguous. CDR3 length: 17 residues. Trimming removed 0 bases at V and 4 bases at J, with 21 bases between. Germline-derived CDR1 and CDR2 are DFQATT and SNEGSKA (reference sequence). CDR3 in amino acids: CSARDPSAETLPYGYTF. The CDR3 DNA is TGCAGTGCTAGAGATCCCAGTGCGGAGACCCTACCCTATGGCTACACCTTC.

The chain links TRBV5-3 to TRBJ1-5; a possible D gene is TRBD1 (5 bases). TRBV5-3 is designated an ORF whose function remains uncertain. V lost 1 base and J 8 bases, leaving 13 bases between the germline ends. CDR3 length: 14 amino acids. The CDR3 sequence: CARSLSTRGEPQHF. The CDR3 DNA sequence: TGTGCCAGAAGCTTGAGTACTCGGGGGGAGCCCCAGCATTTT.

The chain has TRBV2 and TRBJ2-7, with 8 bases that match TRBD1. The length of the CDR3 is 14 residues. V was pared by 1 base and J by 4 bases, with 3 bases of the junction left unmatched. Per the germline V gene, CDR1 is SNHLY and CDR2 is FYNNEI. The chain's CDR3 is CASSEGTGWYEQYF. The CDR3 bases are TGTGCCAGCAGTGAAGGGACAGGGTGGTACGAGCAGTACTTC.

V and J are TRBV20-1 and TRBJ2-1; 9 bases agree with TRBD1. The ends lost 6 bases at V and 6 bases at J; junction bases unmatched: 3. In germline, CDR1 is DFQATT, CDR2 SNEGSKA (reference sequence). The CDR3 sequence is 12 residues long. CDR3: CSATTGGNEQFF. CDR3 DNA: TGCAGTGCCACGACAGGGGGCAATGAGCAGTTCTTC.

The rearrangement uses TRBV6-1 and TRBJ1-2; 9 bases fit TRBD1. Losses at the gene ends were 5 bases for V and 2 bases for J; bases not matched to a gene: 3. The CDR3 contains 14 residues. Germline CDR1 and CDR2: MNHNS and SASEGT. This CDR3 is CASSNGQGNYGYTF. Written as DNA, the CDR3 is TGTGCCAGCAGTAATGGACAGGGGAACTATGGCTACACCTTC.

The chain links TRBV19 to TRBJ2-7, with TRBD1 matching over 10 bases. Per the germline V gene, CDR1 is LNHDA and CDR2 is SQIVND (reference sequence). V dropped 3 bases and J dropped 2; count of bases not matched to a gene: 4. The CDR3 is 15 amino acids. This CDR3 is CASSIGDRGPYEQYF. Here the CDR3 DNA reads TGTGCCAGTAGTATTGGAGACAGGGGGCCCTACGAGCAGTACTTC. The full variable domain, in which reference TRBV19 and TRBJ2-7 provide the parts outside the CDR3, is DGGITQSPKYLFRKEGQNVTLSCEQNLNHDAMYWYRQDPGQGLRLIYYSQIVNDFQKGDIAEGYSVSREKKESFPLTVTSAQKNPTAFYLCASSIGDRGPYEQYFGPGTRLTVT.

V usage is TRBV19 and J usage is TRBJ1-1, with 8 nucleotides matching TRBD1. The J segment lost 1 base and the V segment lost 2 bases, leaving 3 bases of the junction unmatched. Looked up from germline, CDR1 is LNHDA and CDR2 is SQIVND (reference sequence). This CDR3 has 15 amino acids. The CDR3 spells CASSIPGGANTEAFF. The CDR3 region has the DNA TGTGCCAGTAGTATACCAGGGGGCGCGAACACTGAAGCTTTCTTT.

The gene calls are TRBV20-1 and TRBJ2-7; 7 bases match TRBD1. V lost 5 bases, J lost 5 bases, and 15 bases stayed unmatched. CDR3 size: 15 residues. Germline V gene lookup returns CDR1 DFQATT and CDR2 SNEGSKA (reference sequence). The CDR3 region has the DNA TGCAGTGCTCTAGAGACTCGGACAGGTTTCCACGAGCAGTACTTC. Encoded protein: CSALETRTGFHEQYF.

On this clonotype itself: At one end the junction does not follow the germline gene, possibly because of a read error. The V gene is TRBV6-2 or TRBV6-3, the J gene TRBJ1-2; TRBD1 might be the D (5 bases). Per the germline V gene, CDR1 is MNHEY and CDR2 is SVGEGT. There are 13 residues in the CDR3. The chain's CDR3 is CASSETVGYGFTF. The DNA for the CDR3 is TGTGCCAGCAGTGAGACAGTAGGCTATGGCTTCACCTTC.

For the CDR3, the DNA is TGTGCCAGCAGCCGGCTGGGACTAGCGGGAGGAGAGACCCAGTACTTC. This translates into CASSRLGLAGGETQYF. V usage is TRBV7-3 and J usage is TRBJ2-5; TRBD2 matches at 15 bases. Germline V gives CDR1 SGHTA, CDR2 FQGTGA. V was pared by 5 bases and J by 4 bases, with 5 bases of the junction left unmatched. The CDR3 extends over 16 amino acids.

The chain combines TRBV5-1 with TRBJ2-2; weak D call: TRBD1 (7 bases). The CDR3 sequence is 15 residues long. Germline V gene data show CDR1 as SGHRS and CDR2 as YFSETQ. Trimming removed 4 bases at V and 1 base at J, with 11 bases between. CDR3 protein: CASSRGTENTGELFF. The CDR3 nucleotides read TGCGCCAGCAGCCGGGGGACAGAGAACACCGGGGAGCTGTTTTTT.